This T cell receptor (beta chain) was identified during a study of T cells after yellow fever vaccination. Findings of the study overall: Clones that expanded after primary vaccination mostly reappeared after the booster (less than 98% CD4, 75% to 90% CD8). Researchers noted that a small share of clonotypes showed up in both CD4 and CD8 compartments. One caveat is that FACS-sorted repertoires could contain abundant clonotypes contaminating from the bulk population.

Conversion of TCR transcripts into cDNA relied on 5'RACE template switching, which added a universal primer site and UMIs. MiXCR was run by TCRdb on the 5' RACE reads, yielding one entry per CDR3 protein. The data show roughly 250,000 distinct CDR3 sequences, 13% seen once. On this clonotype: Its antigen is undetermined.

Germline V gene data show CDR1 as MNHEY and CDR2 as SVGEGT. V was shortened by 5 bases and J by 7 bases, with 9 bases between the two germline ends. The CDR3 covers 12 residues. Specimen: CD4+ T cells sorted from PBMCs, collected 45 days after the yellow fever booster vaccination. This TCR was recovered from a man under 40 who received the YFV17D yellow fever vaccine. This sequence joins TRBV6-2 or TRBV6-3 and TRBJ2-1; D is unclear. The CDR3 nucleotides are TGTGCCAGCAGTCAGACTCGGAATGAGCAGTTCTTC. The encoded protein is CASSQTRNEQFF.